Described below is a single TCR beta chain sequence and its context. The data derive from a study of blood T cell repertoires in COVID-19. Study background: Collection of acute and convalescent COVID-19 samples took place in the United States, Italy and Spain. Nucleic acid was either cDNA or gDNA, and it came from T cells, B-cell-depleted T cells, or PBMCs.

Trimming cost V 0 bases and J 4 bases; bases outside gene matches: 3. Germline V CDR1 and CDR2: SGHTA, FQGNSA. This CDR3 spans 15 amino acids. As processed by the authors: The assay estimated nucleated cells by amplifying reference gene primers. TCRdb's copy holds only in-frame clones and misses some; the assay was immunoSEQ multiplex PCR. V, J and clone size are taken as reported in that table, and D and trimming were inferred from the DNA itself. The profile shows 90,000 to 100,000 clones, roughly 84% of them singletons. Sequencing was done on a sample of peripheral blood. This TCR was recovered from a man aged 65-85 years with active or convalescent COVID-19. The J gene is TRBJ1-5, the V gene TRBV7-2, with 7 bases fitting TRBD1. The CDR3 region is CASSLAPGQNQPQHF. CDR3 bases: TGTGCCAGCAGCTTAGCACCGGGACAGAATCAGCCCCAGCATTTT.